This passage covers 28 T cell receptor beta chains from one sample sequenced in a study of blood T cell repertoires in COVID-19. Assay: immunoSEQ multiplex PCR; the TCRdb copy retains only in-frame clones and omits some. This sample carries some 250,000 clones, 75% to 85% of them seen once, and the ten largest clones take approximately 7.5%. Material: peripheral blood. These TCRs come from an elderly woman with COVID-19, enrolled during active disease.

The CDR3 protein is CASSQSQSKLRHF. Here the CDR3 DNA reads TGCGCCAGCAGTCAATCACAGAGTAAGTTGAGGCATTTT. The gene calls are TRBV23-1 and TRBJ1-5; D uncertain. TRBV23-1 is given ORF status, its function remaining uncertain. Trimming removed 0 bases at V and 15 bases at J, with 15 bases between. This CDR3 is 13 amino acids long.

The V gene is TRBV28, the J gene TRBJ1-2, with TRBD1 identical over 9 bases. Germline V gene lookup returns CDR1 MDHEN and CDR2 SYDVKM. There are 16 residues in the CDR3. Trimming at V came to 4 bases and at J to 7 bases, leaving 13 bases not matched to a gene. CDR3 loop: CASSSLIYRGQSGYTF. CDR3 nucleotides: TGTGCCAGCAGTTCCCTTATATACAGGGGGCAGAGTGGCTACACCTTC.

This clone was detected only once. CDR3 sequence: CASSQGVYSNQPQHF. DNA for the CDR3: TGTGCCAGCAGCCAAGGAGTCTATAGCAATCAGCCCCAGCATTTT. The chain employs TRBV3-1 (or the pseudogene TRBV3-2) and TRBJ1-5; no definite D call. The V gene's germline CDR1 is LGHDT and CDR2 YNNKEL (reference sequence). Deletions cut 1 base from V and 0 bases from J, with 7 bases between. This CDR3 spans 15 amino acids.

The V gene is TRBV30, the J gene TRBJ1-2; D uncertain. Deletions cut 3 bases from V and 2 bases from J, with 7 bases between. The length of the CDR3 is 12 residues. Germline assignment: CDR1 GTSNPN and CDR2 SVGIG (reference sequence). The CDR3 DNA sequence: TGTGCCTGGAGCCCCAGGAACTATGGCTACACCTTC. Translating gives CAWSPRNYGYTF.

The chain joins TRBV5-1 to TRBJ1-2; no reliable D call. CDR1 SGHRS and CDR2 YFSETQ come from the germline V gene. This CDR3 spans 15 amino acids. The germline V and J ends were trimmed by 5 bases and 3 bases, with 17 bases remaining between them. For the CDR3, the DNA is TGCGCCAGCAGATCCCGGACTCTGGCGTACTATGGCTACACCTTC. It codes for CASRSRTLAYYGYTF.

This chain connects TRBV5-1 to TRBJ2-1, with TRBD2 matching 12 bases. CDR3 length equals 15 residues. J was trimmed by 4 bases and V by 9 bases; bases with no gene match: 8. CDR1 SGHRS and CDR2 YFSETQ come from the germline V gene. The CDR3 loop is CATSATSGRYNEQFF. CDR3 nucleotides: TGCGCCACCTCCGCGACTAGCGGGAGATACAATGAGCAGTTCTTC.

The genes are TRBV4-1 and TRBJ2-1; 8 nucleotides agree with TRBD2. V shed 1 base, J shed 11 bases, and the junction held 4 bases outside the gene matches. The germline CDR1 and CDR2 sequences are MGHRA and YSYEKL. This CDR3 has 13 amino acids. CDR3 loop: CASSQVGTRQQFF. The CDR3 nucleotides read TGCGCCAGCAGCCAAGTCGGGACTAGACAGCAGTTCTTC.

This rearrangement joins TRBV27 to TRBJ2-1; 8 bases match TRBD1. The CDR3 has 20 residues. Germline lookup yields CDR1 MNHEY and CDR2 SMNVEV (reference sequence). V trimming: 0 bases; J trimming: 1 base; junction bases outside the gene matches: 14. The CDR3, as DNA: TGTGCCAGCAGTTTATCAAAGGGCAGGGGGCTTTTGGGGTCCTACAATGAGCAGTTCTTC. It encodes CASSLSKGRGLLGSYNEQFF.

The rearrangement uses TRBV5-1 and TRBJ2-3; D might be TRBD2 (5 bases). CDR1 SGHRS and CDR2 YFSETQ come from the germline V gene. The V and J ends lost 4 bases and 2 bases respectively, with 14 bases between them. The CDR3 is 15 amino acids. The CDR3 DNA sequence: TGCGCCAGCAGCCCCAGGACTGGATTCACAGATACGCAGTATTTT. Residues: CASSPRTGFTDTQYF.

This clone has only a few counts. V and J are TRBV6-5 and TRBJ1-3; 8 positions agree with TRBD1. Germline loops: CDR1 MNHEY, CDR2 SVGAGI. With 5 bases clipped from V and 2 bases from J, the junction kept 5 bases outside the gene matches. The CDR3 totals 15 residues. The CDR3 spells CASSRQGATGNTIYF. As DNA, the CDR3 is TGTGCCAGCAGTCGGCAGGGGGCTACTGGAAACACCATATATTTT.

Concerning this clone itself: Mismatch with germline at one junction end may stem from a read error. DNA for the CDR3: TGCGCCAGCAGCTTGGGAGGGACAGCTCTTAACTATAGCTACACCTTC. Its translation: CASSLGGTALNYSYTF. The chain uses TRBV5-1 and TRBJ1-2; 7 bases fit TRBD1. Germline V gene data show CDR1 as SGHRS and CDR2 as YFSETQ. The CDR3 is 16 residues long.

V and J are TRBV27 and TRBJ1-2; 8 bases are a match to TRBD1. Germline values: CDR1 MNHEY, CDR2 SMNVEV (reference sequence). The length of the CDR3 is 16 residues. With 3 bases clipped from V and 0 bases from J, the junction kept 6 bases outside the gene matches. In DNA, the CDR3 is TGTGCCAGCAGTTTGGACAGGGCCTCAGCTAACTATGGCTACACCTTC. Protein sequence: CASSLDRASANYGYTF.

V gene TRBV7-2 combines with J gene TRBJ1-1; TRBD1 matches at 8 bases. This CDR3 is 17 amino acids long. V lost 5 bases to trimming and J lost 5 bases; unmatched junction nucleotides: 16. Germline V lookup: CDR1 SGHTA, CDR2 FQGNSA. The CDR3 is CASSPRDRPLLGTEAFF. In DNA, the CDR3 is TGTGCCAGCAGCCCCAGGGACAGGCCCCTGTTGGGGACTGAAGCTTTCTTT.

This clone was observed a single time. The chain carries TRBV14 and TRBJ1-2, with 8 bases matching TRBD1. The CDR3 length is 13 residues. V was pared by 3 bases and J by 6 bases, with 3 bases of the junction left unmatched. CDR1 is SGHDN, CDR2 FVKESK, per germline. The CDR3 is CASSQLTGDGYTF. DNA of the CDR3: TGTGCCAGCAGCCAGTTGACAGGGGATGGCTACACCTTC. The whole variable domain, remainder taken from reference TRBV14 and TRBJ1-2, is EAGVTQFPSHSVIEKGQTVTLRCDPISGHDNLYWYRRVMGKEIKFLLHFVKESKQDESGMPNNRFLAERTGGTYSTLKVQPAELEDSGVYFCASSQLTGDGYTFGSGTRLTVV.

CDR3 loop: CASSTGQKTNTQYF. In DNA, the CDR3 is TGTGCCAGTTCCACGGGACAGAAGACGAATACGCAGTATTTT. The chain joins TRBV14 to TRBJ2-3, with TRBD1 identical over 7 bases. With V trimmed by 9 bases and J by 7 bases, 13 bases remained unmatched. CDR1 is SGHDN and CDR2 is FVKESK in the germline V gene. The CDR3 totals 14 residues.

The gene calls are TRBV6-4 and TRBJ2-7; 7 bases agree with TRBD2. V was clipped by 4 bases and J by 4 bases; unmatched bases: 4. CDR3 size: 13 residues. CDR1 and CDR2 from the germline V gene are MRHNA and SNTAGT. The CDR3 DNA reads as TGTGCCAGCAGTGTCGGGGAGGGGTACGAGCAGTACTTC. This translates into CASSVGEGYEQYF.

CDR3 region: CASSRKGQGALGQYF. The DNA for the CDR3 is TGTGCCAGCAGCCGGAAAGGACAGGGGGCACTGGGGCAGTACTTC. The V and J genes are TRBV11-1 and TRBJ2-7, with 11 bases identical to TRBD1. Per the germline V gene, CDR1 is SGHAT and CDR2 is FQDESV (reference sequence). The CDR3 runs 15 residues. The J segment lost 9 bases and the V segment lost 5 bases, leaving 12 bases of the junction unmatched.

CDR3 sequence (DNA): TGTGCCACCTCAGGCGGGAGGGCCAGGGATGAGCAGTTCTTC. Protein sequence: CATSGGRARDEQFF. The chain is built from TRBV24-1 and TRBJ2-1, with TRBD2 matching 9 bases. Germline CDR1 reads KGHDR; CDR2 reads SFDVKD. After removal of 9 bases from V and 8 bases from J, the junction contained 10 bases not matched to a gene. The CDR3 consists of 14 residues.

This chain uses TRBV7-2 with TRBJ2-7, with D possibly matching TRBD2 (6 bases). Germline V CDR1 and CDR2: SGHTA, FQGNSA. Trimming pared 1 base from V and 6 bases from J, leaving 19 bases between. The CDR3 has 16 amino acids. The CDR3 here is CASSLGRGGDHSEQYF. The CDR3 region has the DNA TGTGCCAGCAGCTTAGGAAGGGGCGGGGACCACTCCGAGCAGTACTTC.

The chain couples TRBV30 to TRBJ2-3; 11 bases line up with TRBD1. Germline assignment: CDR1 GTSNPN and CDR2 SVGIG (reference sequence). J lost 4 bases, V lost 4 bases, and 4 bases had no gene match. There are 14 residues in the CDR3. This chain's CDR3 is CAWKDRGRSDTQYF. The CDR3 DNA reads TGTGCCTGGAAGGACAGGGGGCGGTCAGATACGCAGTATTTT.

The chain recombines TRBV3-1 (or the pseudogene TRBV3-2) with TRBJ2-2, with a possible D match to TRBD1 (7 bases). CDR1 and CDR2 from the germline V gene are LGHDT and YNNKEL (reference sequence). The CDR3 is 13 amino acids. Trimming stripped 7 bases from V and 6 bases from J, with 12 bases between. For the CDR3, the DNA is TGTGCCAGCACCCAGGGGGGATCCGGGGAGCTGTTTTTT. Its translation is CASTQGGSGELFF.

The rearrangement uses TRBV5-1 and TRBJ2-7, with 9 bases that match TRBD1. Germline CDR1 reads SGHRS; CDR2 reads YFSETQ. This CDR3 is 15 amino acids long. The V segment lost 4 bases and the J segment 3 bases; nucleotides outside the gene matches: 8. In DNA, the CDR3 is TGCGCCAGCAGCGCTCCCTGGACAGGGGACTACGAGCAGTACTTC. Translation gives CASSAPWTGDYEQYF.

J is TRBJ2-7 and V is TRBV28; 11 positions match TRBD2. Germline loops: CDR1 MDHEN, CDR2 SYDVKM. V lost 4 bases, J lost 3 bases, and 2 bases stayed unmatched. The length of the CDR3 is 14 residues. The CDR3 spells CASSSTSGSYEQYF. DNA of the CDR3: TGTGCCAGCAGTTCAACTAGCGGGAGCTACGAGCAGTACTTC.

The chain couples TRBV14 to TRBJ2-7, with 9 bases that match TRBD2. V dropped 3 bases and J dropped 0; count of bases not matched to a gene: 3. CDR3 size: 15 residues. Germline CDR1 and CDR2: SGHDN and FVKESK. CDR3 region: CASSQTSGSSYEQYF. CDR3 sequence (DNA): TGTGCCAGCAGCCAGACTAGCGGCAGCTCCTACGAGCAGTACTTC. Using reference TRBV14 and TRBJ2-7 for the parts outside the CDR3, the full variable domain is EAGVTQFPSHSVIEKGQTVTLRCDPISGHDNLYWYRRVMGKEIKFLLHFVKESKQDESGMPNNRFLAERTGGTYSTLKVQPAELEDSGVYFCASSQTSGSSYEQYFGPGTRLTVT.

The gene calls are TRBV5-1 and TRBJ2-1; D might be TRBD2 (5 bases). The germline V gene has CDR1 SGHRS and CDR2 YFSETQ. The CDR3 is 17 residues long. V was pared by 3 bases and J by 0 bases, with 16 bases between. This CDR3 is CASSSSEAALSYNEQFF. The CDR3 DNA reads TGCGCCAGCAGCTCTTCGGAGGCCGCCCTCTCCTACAATGAGCAGTTCTTC.

A note on this clone: In the same sample, other DNA sequences code for this CDR3. For the CDR3, the DNA is TGCGCCAGCAGCTTGGTCGGTTCCTACGAGCAGTACTTC. It encodes CASSLVGSYEQYF. The chain recombines TRBV5-1 with TRBJ2-7; D is ambiguous. The V gene's germline CDR1 is SGHRS and CDR2 YFSETQ. The CDR3 runs to 13 residues. V lost 0 bases and J 1 base, leaving 5 bases between the germline ends.

The J gene is TRBJ2-1, the V gene TRBV3-1 (or the pseudogene TRBV3-2); tentatively, D is TRBD2 (6 bases). This CDR3 has 12 amino acids. The germline V and J ends were trimmed by 2 bases and 10 bases, with 9 bases remaining between them. The V gene's germline CDR1 is LGHDT and CDR2 YNNKEL (reference sequence). The DNA of the CDR3 is TGTGCCAGCAGCCAATGGGGAGGCGAGCAGTTCTTC. This gives the protein CASSQWGGEQFF.

The chain is built from TRBV11-2 and TRBJ1-1, with unresolved D. Germline CDR1 and CDR2: SGHAT and FQNNGV. The CDR3 totals 14 residues. V lost 2 bases to trimming and J lost 4 bases, with 11 bases between them. CDR3 region: CASSLTRGSTEAFF. The CDR3 DNA reads as TGTGCCAGCAGCTTAACTCGAGGCTCCACTGAAGCTTTCTTT.